Listed below are T cell receptor beta chains from one sample, sequenced in a study of human T cells and chemical hapten exposure. TCRdb reprocessed the RACE reads via MiXCR and lists one record per CDR3 protein. This repertoire shows over 130,000 distinct CDR3 sequences, 10% to 15% found once; its top ten account for about 1.3%. The material sequenced was whole blood, taken in connection with sensitization to the hapten diphenylcyclopropenone (DPC). Receptors originate from a woman aged 45 to 65 with alopecia areata. Some clones in this sample may be carry-over from other donors' samples. Each CDR3 is given with its conserved first and last residue. Each record gives: D gene, clone size, V gene, J gene, CDR3 DNA, CDR3 protein. A D gene is named only where the DNA matches it firmly. Clone size, where shown, is once, few, many, or a class for clones that have expanded.

>-|few|TRBV25-1|TRBJ2-5
TGTGCCAGCAGTCTGAAGGGGGAGACCCAGTACTTC
CASSLKGETQYF
>-|few|TRBV2|TRBJ1-1
TGTGCCAGCAGCGCCCAGGGACCGCTGAACACTGAAGCTTTCTTT
CASSAQGPLNTEAFF
>TRBD2|few|TRBV7-2|TRBJ2-1
TGTGCCAGCAGCGCCGGACTAGCGGGGTTCTCCTACAATGAGCAGTTCTTC
CASSAGLAGFSYNEQFF
>TRBD1|few|TRBV27|TRBJ2-3
TGTGCCAGCAGTTTAAGCTGGACAGGGGAAGATACGCAGTATTTT
CASSLSWTGEDTQYF
>-|few|TRBV29-1|TRBJ2-5
TGCAGCGTTGCGGGGGGCGGCGGGGAGACCCAGTACTTC
CSVAGGGGETQYF
>-|few|TRBV20-1|TRBJ1-4
TGCAGTGCCCAGGGCGGAACTAATGAAAAACTGTTTTTT
CSAQGGTNEKLFF
>TRBD2|few|TRBV5-6|TRBJ2-7
TGTGCCAGCAGCTCCGCGGGGCGGGAGGTCTCCTACGAGCAGTACTTC
CASSSAGREVSYEQYF
>TRBD2|-|TRBV6-4|TRBJ2-1
TGTGCCAGCAGTGATTCCGGACTAGCGGGAGGGCCAAGCTCCTACAATGAGCAGTTCTTC
CASSDSGLAGGPSSYNEQFF
>-|few|TRBV20-1|TRBJ2-1
TGCAGTGCGGAGAGGGCGTACAATGAGCAGTTCTTC
CSAERAYNEQFF
>-|many|TRBV29-1|TRBJ2-3
TGCAGCGTTGACAGGGCCACAGATACGCAGTATTTT
CSVDRATDTQYF
>-|-|TRBV12-3/TRBV12-4|TRBJ2-7
TGTGCCAGCAGTTTAGCGGGAGGTGCCTCCTACGAGCAGTACTTC
CASSLAGGASYEQYF
>-|-|TRBV3-1|TRBJ2-3
TGTGCCAGCAGCGTGGGACTGCTGGGGGAGAGGACAGATACGCAGTATTTT
CASSVGLLGERTDTQYF
>-|few|TRBV2|TRBJ2-4
TGTGCCAGCAGTGTAGGGACTGGGAAGTACTTC
CASSVGTGKYF
>-|-|TRBV7-8|TRBJ1-4
TGTGCCAGCAGCTTAGGTGGGGGATCAGGTGAAAAACTGTTTTTT
CASSLGGGSGEKLFF
>TRBD1|few|TRBV11-2|TRBJ1-1
TGTGCCAGCAGCCCCACAGGGGGCGCGGGCACTGAAGCTTTCTTT
CASSPTGGAGTEAFF
>-|many|TRBV11-2|TRBJ2-7
TGTGCCAGCAGCATAACGGACTCAAGTTGGCAGTACTTC
CASSITDSSWQYF
>-|-|TRBV4-3|TRBJ2-3
TGCGCCAGCAGCCAAGAGGTGGCTAGGATGGGCACAGATACGCAGTATTTT
CASSQEVARMGTDTQYF
>-|-|TRBV7-2|TRBJ2-3
TGTGCCAGCAGATTGGGGACGGGACTTAGCACAGATACGCAGTATTTT
CASRLGTGLSTDTQYF
>-|-|TRBV29-1|TRBJ2-2
TGCAGCGTTGGATCTCTCCAAACCGGGGAGCTGTTTTTT
CSVGSLQTGELFF
>TRBD2|few|TRBV20-1|TRBJ2-5
TGCAGTGCTAGAGATTTGCGACTAGCGGGTGAGGGTGGAGAGACCCAGTACTTC
CSARDLRLAGEGGETQYF
>TRBD2|few|TRBV29-1|TRBJ2-7
TGCAGCGTTTCCGGGACTAGCGGTATCTCCTACGAGCAGTACTTC
CSVSGTSGISYEQYF
>-|few|TRBV30|TRBJ2-3
TGTGCCTGGAGTCTGGGGGCAAGGGATACGCAGTATTTT
CAWSLGARDTQYF
>-|-|TRBV5-1|TRBJ2-6
TGCGCCAGCAGCGGGACGGCGAACTCTGGGGCCAACGTCCTGACTTTC
CASSGTANSGANVLTF
>TRBD1|few|TRBV5-1|TRBJ2-6
TGCGCCAGCAGCTTATCGTTGGGGACAGGGACTGGGGCCAACGTCCTGACTTTC
CASSLSLGTGTGANVLTF
>-|many|TRBV2|TRBJ2-7
TGTGCCAGCAGTTCCGGACAGTCCTACGAGCAGTACTTC
CASSSGQSYEQYF
>TRBD2|-|TRBV20-1|TRBJ2-1
TGCAGTGCTGCCTTCCGGACTAGCTTCGACAATGAGCAGTTCTTC
CSAAFRTSFDNEQFF
>TRBD2|-|TRBV9|TRBJ2-1
TGTGCCAGCAGCGAACTAGCGGGAGCCTTCAATGAGCAGTTCTTC
CASSELAGAFNEQFF
>-|many|TRBV4-3|TRBJ2-1
TGCGCCAGCAGCCAAGAGTTCAGGGGAACCAATGAGCAGTTCTTC
CASSQEFRGTNEQFF
>TRBD1|few|TRBV11-2|TRBJ2-2
TGTGCCAGCAAACAGGGGCGGAACACCGGGGAGCTGTTTTTT
CASKQGRNTGELFF
>-|-|TRBV29-1|TRBJ2-5
TGCAGCGTTGGAGTCGCAGAGACCCAGTACTTC
CSVGVAETQYF
>-|many|TRBV20-1|TRBJ1-1
TGCAGTGCTGCCGGGGGTTGGAACACTGAAGCTTTCTTT
CSAAGGWNTEAFF
>TRBD1|few|TRBV10-3|TRBJ2-3
TGTGCCATCATGAGCGGACAGGGGGGCACAGATACGCAGTATTTT
CAIMSGQGGTDTQYF
>-|-|TRBV28|TRBJ2-1
TGTGCCAGCGGGCGCATGGGCGGTGAGCAGTTCTTC
CASGRMGGEQFF
>-|few|TRBV7-2|TRBJ1-1
TGTGCCAGCAGCTTACGGACGATTTATAACACTGAAGCTTTCTTT
CASSLRTIYNTEAFF